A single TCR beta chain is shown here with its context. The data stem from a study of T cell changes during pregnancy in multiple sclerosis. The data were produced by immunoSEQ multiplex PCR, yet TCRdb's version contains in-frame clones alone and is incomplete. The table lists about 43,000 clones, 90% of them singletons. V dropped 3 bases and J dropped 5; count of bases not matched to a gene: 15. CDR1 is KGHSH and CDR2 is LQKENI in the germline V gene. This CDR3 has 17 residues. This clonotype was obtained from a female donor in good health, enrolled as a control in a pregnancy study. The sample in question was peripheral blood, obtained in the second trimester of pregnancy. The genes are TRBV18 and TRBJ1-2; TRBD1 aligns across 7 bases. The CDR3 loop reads CASSPGQRQGVLYGYTF. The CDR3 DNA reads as TGTGCCAGCTCACCGGGACAGCGGCAAGGTGTCTTATATGGCTACACCTTC.